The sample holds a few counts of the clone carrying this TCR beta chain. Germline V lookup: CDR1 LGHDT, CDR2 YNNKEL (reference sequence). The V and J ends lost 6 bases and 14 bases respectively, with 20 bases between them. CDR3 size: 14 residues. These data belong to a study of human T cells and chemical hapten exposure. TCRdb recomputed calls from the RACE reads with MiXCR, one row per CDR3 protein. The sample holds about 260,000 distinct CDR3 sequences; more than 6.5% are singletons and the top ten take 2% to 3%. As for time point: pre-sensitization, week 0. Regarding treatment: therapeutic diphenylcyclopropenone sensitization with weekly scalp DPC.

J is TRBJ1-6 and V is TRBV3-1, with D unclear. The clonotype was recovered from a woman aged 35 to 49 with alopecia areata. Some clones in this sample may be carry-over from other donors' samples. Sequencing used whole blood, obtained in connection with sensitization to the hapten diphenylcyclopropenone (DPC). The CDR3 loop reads CASSQTTIPGTLHF. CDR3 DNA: TGTGCCAGCAGTCAAACAACTATACCGGGGACCCTCCACTTT.